This T cell receptor (beta chain) was identified in a study of CD8+CD57+ T cells in acquired aplastic anemia. About the study: Isolated CD4+ and CD8+ cells, once sorted, yielded DNA averaging roughly 3.2 ug.

Sequencing was done on patients that had shown CD8+CD57+ cell expansion by flow cytometry. Severe acquired aplastic anemia was present in every patient. Patient blood was sampled before any therapy had been received. Notes on the study in general: Found in both controls and patients were fewer than 35 CD8+ CDR3 sequences.

The V segment lost 2 bases and the J segment 3 bases; nucleotides outside the gene matches: 3. From germline, CDR1 is SEHNR and CDR2 FQNEAQ (reference sequence). The CDR3 spans 15 residues. This clonotype was observed a few times. Its antigen is unidentified. The template used for profiling TCR beta VDJ and CDR3 was genomic DNA. TCRdb fed the reads into MiXCR, producing one record per CDR3 protein. The sample consists of roughly 500,000 distinct CDR3 sequences, around 32% of them appearing once. The receptor was isolated from a human donor with aplastic anemia. The chain links TRBV7-9 to TRBJ1-2, with 10 bases fitting TRBD1. The sequenced sample was sorted CD4+, CD8+, or CD8+CD57+ T cells (not recorded which) from PBMCs. The CDR3 loop is CASSLPGTGDYGYTF. CDR3 DNA sequence: TGTGCCAGCAGCTTACCCGGGACAGGGGACTATGGCTACACCTTC.